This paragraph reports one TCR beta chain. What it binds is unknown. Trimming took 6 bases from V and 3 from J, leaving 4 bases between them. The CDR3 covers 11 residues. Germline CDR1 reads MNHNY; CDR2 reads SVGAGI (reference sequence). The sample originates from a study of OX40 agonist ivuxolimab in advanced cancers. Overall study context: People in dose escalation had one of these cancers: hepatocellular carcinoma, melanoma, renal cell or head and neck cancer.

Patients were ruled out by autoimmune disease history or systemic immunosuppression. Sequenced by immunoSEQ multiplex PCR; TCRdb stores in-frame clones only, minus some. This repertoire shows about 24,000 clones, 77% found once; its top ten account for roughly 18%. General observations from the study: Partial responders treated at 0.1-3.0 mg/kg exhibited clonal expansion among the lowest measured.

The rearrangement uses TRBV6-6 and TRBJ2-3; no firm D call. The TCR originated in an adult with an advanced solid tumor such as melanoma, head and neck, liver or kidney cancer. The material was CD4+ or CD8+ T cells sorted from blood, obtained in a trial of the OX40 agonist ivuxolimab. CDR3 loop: CASRRTDTQYF. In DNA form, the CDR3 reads TGTGCCAGCAGGAGGACAGATACGCAGTATTTT.